The 23 T cell receptor beta chains below all came from one sample that was sequenced in a study of cytomegalovirus exposure and HLA in healthy donors. This PCR relied on a set of 60 Vbeta primers and 13 Jbeta primers. This table comes from immunoSEQ multiplex PCR, and its TCRdb copy is limited to in-frame clones, with some not included. The sample lists 120,000 to 150,000 clones, roughly 79% occurring once. The material sequenced was PBMCs. The receptors originated from a man younger than 35 in good health and CMV-seronegative.

CDR3 region: CASSRNRDRTYEQYF. As DNA, the CDR3 is TGTGCCAGCAGCCGAAACCGGGACAGGACCTACGAGCAGTACTTC. The chain links TRBV6-1 to TRBJ2-7; 8 bases map to TRBD1. The CDR3 contains 15 residues. Germline CDR1 is MNHNS and CDR2 is SASEGT. J lost 2 bases, V lost 6 bases, and 9 bases had no gene match.

In its sample, this clone was seen a few times. V usage is TRBV16 and J usage is TRBJ1-2; TRBD1 matches at 12 bases. V was pared by 8 bases and J by 7 bases, with 8 bases of the junction left unmatched. Looked up from germline, CDR1 is KGHSY and CDR2 is FQNENV. The CDR3 has 14 residues. CDR3 coding DNA: TGTGCCAGCTCCCCCGGGACAGGGGGCTCTGGCTACACCTTC. This gives the protein CASSPGTGGSGYTF.

CDR3 nucleotide sequence: TGTGCCACCAGCAGTAGGGGAGGTGGCTCACCCCTCCACTTT. It is translated as CATSSRGGGSPLHF. V and J are TRBV15 and TRBJ1-6; TRBD1 is a possible D gene (5 bases). CDR1 is LNHNV and CDR2 is YYDKDF in the germline V gene (reference sequence). The V end was cut by 3 bases, the J end by 10 bases, with 13 bases between. The CDR3 loop spans 14 amino acids.

This clone was picked up one time. The chain is built from TRBV7-2 and TRBJ2-3, with TRBD1 identical over 9 bases. Germline CDR1 and CDR2: SGHTA and FQGNSA. Trimming removed 5 bases from V and 3 bases from J; junction bases left unmatched: 9. The CDR3 length is 16 residues. The CDR3: CASSPGQGSVTDTQYF. DNA for the CDR3: TGTGCCAGCAGCCCGGGACAGGGTTCTGTAACAGATACGCAGTATTTT.

This chain uses TRBV18 with TRBJ1-2; 10 bases are shared with TRBD1. Trimming at V came to 6 bases and at J to 7 bases, leaving 8 bases not matched to a gene. This CDR3 is 14 amino acids long. Per germline, CDR1 KGHSH and CDR2 LQKENI. The CDR3 spells CASSQETGGGGYTF. The CDR3 bases are TGTGCCAGCTCCCAAGAGACAGGGGGCGGTGGCTACACCTTC.

About this clone: A junction boundary mismatches the germline segment, possibly from a read error. The chain recombines TRBV19 with TRBJ1-1; 11 bases align to TRBD1. CDR1 and CDR2 (germline): LNHDA, SQIVND (reference sequence). The CDR3 is made up of 16 amino acids. CDR3 amino acids: CASSILRTGGSAEASF. The CDR3 DNA is TGTGCCAGTAGTATCTTACGGACAGGGGGCTCGGCTGAAGCTTCCTTT.

The chain joins TRBV6-6 to TRBJ2-3; 8 positions match TRBD1. Losses at the gene ends were 10 bases for V and 2 bases for J; bases not matched to a gene: 11. This CDR3 has 15 residues. Per the germline V gene, CDR1 is MNHNY and CDR2 is SVGAGI (reference sequence). CDR3 sequence (DNA): TGTGCCAACGCCGTCGGGGACAGGACCACAGATACGCAGTATTTT. It codes for CANAVGDRTTDTQYF.

The rearrangement joins TRBV11-2 to TRBJ2-2, with D possibly TRBD1 on 6 matching bases. The CDR3 contains 16 residues. The germline CDR1 and CDR2 sequences are SGHAT and FQNNGV. V was shortened by 3 bases and J by 5 bases, with 16 bases between the two germline ends. The CDR3 spells CASSFGPGTLTGELFF. The DNA for the CDR3 is TGTGCCAGCAGCTTCGGACCCGGGACACTGACCGGGGAGCTGTTTTTT.

Comment on this clone: The identical CDR3 is also encoded by other nucleotide sequences in the sample. V is TRBV12-5 and J is TRBJ1-2; 7 bases align to TRBD1. CDR1 and CDR2 from the germline V gene are LGHNT and FRNRAP. The CDR3 loop spans 16 amino acids. The V and J ends lost 6 bases and 8 bases, in that order; junction bases with no gene match: 18. The CDR3 protein is CASGYRGVRGIEGYTF. DNA of the CDR3: TGTGCTAGTGGATACAGGGGAGTAAGGGGGATTGAGGGCTACACCTTC.

This clone appeared once. The V and J genes are TRBV2 and TRBJ1-5; D is perhaps TRBD1 (6 bases). From germline, CDR1 is SNHLY and CDR2 FYNNEI. V was clipped by 6 bases and J by 3 bases, with 15 bases between them. This CDR3 has 15 residues. This CDR3 is CASSLWKGVNQPQHF. CDR3 nucleotide sequence: TGTGCCAGCAGCCTCTGGAAGGGGGTCAATCAGCCCCAGCATTTT.

This clone was detected a few times. The chain has TRBV6-6 and TRBJ2-4; D perhaps matches TRBD1 (5 bases). The V end was cut by 2 bases, the J end by 2 bases, with 7 bases between. This CDR3 spans 14 amino acids. Per the germline V gene, CDR1 is MNHNY and CDR2 is SVGAGI (reference sequence). DNA for the CDR3: TGTGCCAGCAGTTACCTGGACACCAAAAACATTCAGTACTTC. Its protein is CASSYLDTKNIQYF.

As for this clone: Relative to the germline gene, one junction end is altered; a read error may explain this. The CDR3 sequence is CASSYQGYSEQFF. CDR3 bases: TGTGCCAGCAGTTACCAGGGTTACAGTGAGCAGTTCTTC. The chain is built from TRBV6-5 and TRBJ2-1, with D maybe TRBD1 (5 bases). Germline V lookup: CDR1 MNHEY, CDR2 SVGAGI. The CDR3 extends over 13 amino acids.

The chain is built from TRBV7-3 and TRBJ2-3; the D gene is possibly TRBD2 (6 bases). CDR3 size: 13 residues. Trimming removed 4 bases from V and 9 bases from J, with 14 bases in between. The germline V gene encodes CDR1 SGHTA and CDR2 FQGTGA. CDR3 sequence: CASSSSGVGTQYF. The CDR3 DNA reads as TGTGCCAGCAGCTCGTCGGGGGTCGGAACGCAGTATTTT.

This chain uses TRBV4-2 with TRBJ1-2, with 7 bases matching TRBD1. Per the germline V gene, CDR1 is LGHNA and CDR2 is YNFKEQ. V gave up 0 bases and J gave up 5 bases; unmatched junction bases: 6. CDR3 length equals 15 residues. CDR3 sequence: CASSQDAGGFYGYTF. CDR3 nucleotide sequence: TGTGCCAGCAGCCAAGATGCAGGGGGATTTTATGGCTACACCTTC.

V gene TRBV7-8 combines with J gene TRBJ1-1, with a tentative D call TRBD1 (5 bases). V lost 1 base to trimming and J lost 11 bases, with 14 bases between them. Germline V lookup: CDR1 SGHVS, CDR2 FQNEAQ. The CDR3 is 13 residues long. CDR3 DNA sequence: TGTGCCAGCAGCTTAGGGGGCGGTGCGTGGGCTTTCTTT. It encodes CASSLGGGAWAFF.

The chain couples TRBV10-2 to TRBJ1-2; D possibly corresponds to TRBD1 (6 bases). Trimming took off 0 bases at V and 2 bases at J, with 16 bases between the two ends. Germline assignment: CDR1 WSHSY and CDR2 SAAADI. The CDR3 extends over 17 amino acids. CDR3 in DNA: TGCGCCAGCAGTGAGTCGAGAGGGGGAAGGTCGAACTATGGCTACACCTTC. Amino acids: CASSESRGGRSNYGYTF.

The chain uses TRBV30 and TRBJ2-3; D gene unclear. V lost 2 bases and J 5 bases, leaving 23 bases between the germline ends. The CDR3 extends over 17 amino acids. The germline CDR1 and CDR2 sequences are GTSNPN and SVGIG (reference sequence). The CDR3 protein is CAWSTWAHGDLLDTQYF. Here the CDR3 DNA reads TGTGCCTGGAGTACCTGGGCCCATGGTGACCTACTAGATACGCAGTATTTT.

The rearrangement joins TRBV15 to TRBJ1-1, with 8 bases lining up with TRBD1. CDR1 and CDR2 (germline): LNHNV, YYDKDF (reference sequence). CDR3 length equals 15 residues. J lost 5 bases, V lost 1 base, and 6 bases had no gene match. In DNA form, the CDR3 reads TGTGCCACCAGCAGAGTCAGGGGGCCGGCAACTGAAGCTTTCTTT. Encoded protein: CATSRVRGPATEAFF.

This clone appeared once. The chain is built from TRBV21-1 and TRBJ1-5; the table's D gene call, TRBD1, was not cross checked with the DNA. TRBV21-1 is tagged as a pseudogene. The length of the CDR3 is 13 residues. The CDR3 region is CASSKVQEQPQHF. The DNA of the CDR3 is TGTGCCAGCAGCAAAGTTCAGGAACAGCCCCAGCATTTT.

This sequence joins TRBV30 and TRBJ2-5, with D possibly TRBD1 on 5 matching bases. The CDR3 is 15 residues long. The germline CDR1 and CDR2 sequences are GTSNPN and SVGIG (reference sequence). The V gene lost 2 bases and the J gene lost 1 base, with 14 bases spanning the gap. DNA of the CDR3: TGTGCCTGGAGTTCGTTCCAGGGCCGCCAAGAGACCCAGTACTTC. It codes for CAWSSFQGRQETQYF.

The gene calls are TRBV4-2 and TRBJ1-2, with 8 bases fitting TRBD1. Unmatched junction bases numbered 3, after V lost 2 bases and J lost 4 bases. The CDR3 spans 14 residues. Germline-derived CDR1 and CDR2 are LGHNA and YNFKEQ. DNA of the CDR3: TGTGCCAGCAGCCAACAGGGGGCAAGCTATGGCTACACCTTC. Translation: CASSQQGASYGYTF.

This clone appeared once. The chain carries TRBV5-1 and TRBJ2-2; the match to TRBD1 covers 7 bases. The CDR3 totals 16 residues. The V and J ends lost 2 bases and 4 bases, in that order; junction bases with no gene match: 8. Germline CDR1 SGHRS, CDR2 YFSETQ. The CDR3 nucleotides read TGCGCCAGCAGCTTACGGACAGGCCGGGCCACCGGGGAGCTGTTTTTT. This codes for CASSLRTGRATGELFF.

This clone was recorded a few times. The chain has TRBV4-3 and TRBJ1-4, with D maybe TRBD1 (6 bases). Germline lookup yields CDR1 LGHNA and CDR2 YSLEER. V was pared by 4 bases and J by 5 bases, with 14 bases between. This CDR3 has 15 residues. The DNA of the CDR3 is TGCGCCAGCAGCCCAGAGGGGGGAGGGAATGAAAAACTGTTTTTT. Residues: CASSPEGGGNEKLFF.